This T cell receptor beta chain was observed in a study of early T cells in non-severe SARS-CoV-2 infection. Study details: Investigators sequenced bulk RNA drawn from unsorted whole blood, and chains remained unpaired.

From the 5' RACE reads, TCRdb called clonotypes with MiXCR, one entry per CDR3 protein. This sample has some 80,000 distinct CDR3 sequences, with 5% found just once. The source is an adult who was a healthcare worker with PCR-confirmed SARS-CoV-2 infection or an uninfected control (not recorded which). Source: whole blood, taken at baseline.

CDR3 sequence reads: CASTPFGTYLKDNEQFF. The CDR3 bases are TGTGCCAGCACCCCCTTTGGGACGTATCTTAAAGACAATGAGCAGTTCTTC. The gene calls are TRBV5-5 and TRBJ2-1; D is tentatively TRBD1 or TRBD2 (5 bases each). The germline CDR1 and CDR2 sequences are SGHKS and YYEKEE (reference sequence). The V and J ends lost 6 bases and 5 bases respectively, with 24 bases between them. This CDR3 comprises 17 residues. The whole variable domain, remainder taken from reference TRBV5-5 and TRBJ2-1, is DAGVTQSPTHLIKTRGQQVTLRCSPISGHKSVSWYQQVLGQGPQFIFQYYEKEERGRGNFPDRFSARQFPNYSSELNVNALLLGDSALYLCASTPFGTYLKDNEQFFGPGTRLTVL.